This T cell receptor (beta chain) is from a study of T-cell reconstitution after alpha-beta-depleted transplantation in children. Germline loops: CDR1 SGHDT, CDR2 YYEEEE. The CDR3 is 14 amino acids. Between the trimmed V and J ends, which lost 7 bases and 8 bases, there was a span of 19 bases. Notes on the study in general: Reported findings indicate that, about two months after transplant, alpha-beta T cells came from several hundred expanded clones, which were derived from non-depleted graft cells. When one year had passed after transplant, most T-cell counts and diversity came from newly produced T cells.

Unique molecular identifiers were incorporated when the TCRbeta library was constructed. One entry per CDR3 protein results from TCRdb running MiXCR on the PCR reads. The table lists 450,000 to 600,000 distinct CDR3 sequences, about 10% of them singletons. With respect to this clonotype: No antigen is known for it.

This chain links TRBV5-6 with TRBJ2-1, with D tentatively TRBD2 (7 bases). The sequenced sample was PBMCs, obtained before TCRalphabeta/CD19-depleted stem cell transplant. This TCR derives from a child aged 2-15 years with inherited bone marrow failure, due to receive a stem cell transplant. The CDR3 region is CASRRGGGFDEQFF. CDR3 DNA: TGTGCCAGCCGGAGGGGGGGGGGCTTCGATGAGCAGTTCTTC.